Following are 30 T cell receptor beta chains from one sample sequenced in a study of regulatory T cells in long-lasting Graves disease. With iRepertoire HTBI primers and Arm-PCR of CDR3 regions, TCR beta libraries were built. TCRdb re-analysed the multiplex PCR reads in MiXCR, keeping a single row per CDR3 protein. The sample lists 350,000 to 500,000 distinct CDR3 sequences; approximately 15% were seen once. Time point: newly diagnosed GD, antithyroid drugs for less than 3 months. Construction of the TCR library relied on RNA isolated from PBMCs. The data also belong to a second study, concerning T cells in Graves' hyperthyroidism and ophthalmopathy.

Source: peripheral blood mononuclear cells (PBMCs), taken at new diagnosis, from a patient treated with antithyroid drugs. The receptors derive from a woman between 50 and 59 years old with Graves disease.

This clonotype was recorded many times. The V gene is TRBV11-2, the J gene TRBJ2-7, with 9 bases aligning to TRBD1. This CDR3 has 15 amino acids. V gave up 6 bases and J gave up 3 bases; unmatched junction bases: 9. Germline V gene lookup returns CDR1 SGHAT and CDR2 FQNNGV. The CDR3 loop reads CASRSPGQGHYEQYF. The CDR3 bases are TGTGCCAGCAGGTCCCCCGGACAGGGGCACTACGAGCAGTACTTC. Together with reference TRBV11-2 and TRBJ2-7, the CDR3 gives the full variable domain: EAGVAQSPRYKIIEKRQSVAFWCNPISGHATLYWYQQILGQGPKLLIQFQNNGVVDDSQLPKDRFSAERLKGVDSTLKIQPAKLEDSAVYLCASRSPGQGHYEQYFGPGTRLTVT.

In its sample, this clonotype was seen once. A much larger clonotype is one base distant, so this may be a read error. The chain links TRBV11-2 to TRBJ1-1; perhaps TRBD1 as D (5 bases). Germline loops: CDR1 SGHAT, CDR2 FQNNGV. CDR3 length equals 14 residues. CDR3 in amino acids: CASNPRRADTGAFF. As DNA, the CDR3 is TGTGCCAGCAACCCCCGTCGCGCGGACACTGGAGCTTTCTTT.

The rearrangement uses TRBV19 and TRBJ2-3; D is unresolved. The CDR3 is 15 residues long. V gave up 10 bases and J gave up 3 bases, with 20 bases separating them. CDR1 and CDR2 from the germline V gene are LNHDA and SQIVND (reference sequence). CDR3 amino acids: CATSLGPERTDTQYF. DNA for the CDR3: TGTGCCACCTCGTTGGGCCCCGAGAGAACAGATACGCAGTATTTT.

This clonotype was found many times. The gene calls are TRBV24-1 and TRBJ2-3, with 15 bases identical to TRBD2. Germline V lookup: CDR1 KGHDR, CDR2 SFDVKD. The CDR3 has 18 residues. The ends lost 6 bases at V and 4 bases at J; junction bases unmatched: 10. The CDR3 loop is CATSPRLGLAGGSDTQYF. DNA for the CDR3: TGTGCCACCAGTCCTCGGTTGGGACTAGCGGGAGGTTCAGATACGCAGTATTTT.

In its sample, this clonotype was seen many times. The CDR3 loop reads CASSTFRDSGSQPQHF. Written as DNA, the CDR3 is TGTGCCAGCAGTACATTCCGGGACAGTGGGTCTCAGCCCCAGCATTTT. The gene calls are TRBV28 and TRBJ1-5; TRBD1 aligns across 7 bases. Germline assignment: CDR1 MDHEN and CDR2 SYDVKM. V lost 5 bases and J lost 6; bases outside the gene matches: 13. CDR3 length: 16 residues.

In its sample, this clonotype was seen a few times. The genes are TRBV6-2 or TRBV6-3 and TRBJ2-3; D perhaps matches TRBD2 (6 bases). CDR1 MNHEY and CDR2 SVGEGT come from the germline V gene. The length of the CDR3 is 13 residues. V was shortened by 5 bases and J by 6 bases, with 12 bases between the two germline ends. The CDR3 spells CASSRLGADTQYF. For the CDR3, the DNA is TGTGCCAGCAGTCGACTAGGCGCCGATACGCAGTATTTT.

This clonotype was seen more than once but under ten times. The gene calls are TRBV28 and TRBJ2-7; TRBD1 matches 8 bases. Germline V gene sequence: CDR1 MDHEN, CDR2 SYDVKM. This CDR3 spans 14 amino acids. Germline trimming cut 2 bases from V and 7 bases from J; bases unmatched to any gene: 7. The CDR3 DNA follows: TGTGCCAGCAGTTTAGGACAGGGTAGTCAGGAGCAGTACTTC. Translation gives CASSLGQGSQEQYF.

This clonotype was counted at least ten times. CDR3 in amino acids: CASSETGLNTEAFF. The CDR3 nucleotides read TGTGCCAGCAGTGAGACAGGGCTGAACACTGAAGCTTTCTTT. The rearrangement joins TRBV6-2 or TRBV6-3 to TRBJ1-1, with 7 bases matching TRBD1. The J segment lost 0 bases and the V segment lost 5 bases, leaving 3 bases of the junction unmatched. Germline-derived CDR1 and CDR2 are MNHEY and SVGEGT. The CDR3 extends over 14 amino acids.

The sample holds many counts of this clonotype. The chain combines TRBV28 with TRBJ2-3; 9 bases are shared with TRBD2. With 6 bases clipped from V and 0 bases from J, the junction kept 7 bases outside the gene matches. Germline assignment: CDR1 MDHEN and CDR2 SYDVKM. The CDR3 is 16 residues long. The chain's CDR3 is CASSRSGGTSTDTQYF. The CDR3 DNA follows: TGTGCCAGCAGCCGTAGCGGGGGCACTAGCACAGATACGCAGTATTTT.

This clonotype was seen many times. The V call is TRBV12-3 or TRBV12-4, the J call TRBJ2-7, with 7 bases identical to TRBD1. This CDR3 comprises 13 residues. The V and J ends lost 8 bases and 4 bases, in that order; junction bases with no gene match: 8. Here the CDR3 DNA reads TGTGCCAGCTCTCCCGGGACAGTGTACGAGCAGTACTTC. Protein: CASSPGTVYEQYF.

This clonotype appeared many times. V and J are TRBV7-9 and TRBJ1-2, with D hard to call. The length of the CDR3 is 13 residues. Per the germline V gene, CDR1 is SEHNR and CDR2 is FQNEAQ (reference sequence). The V end lost 3 bases, the J end lost 2 bases, and 7 bases lay between the germline ends. The CDR3 DNA reads TGTGCCAGCAGCTTTGCAAGGAACTATGGCTACACCTTC. It encodes CASSFARNYGYTF.

The chain employs TRBV28 and TRBJ1-6, with D unresolved. In germline, CDR1 is MDHEN, CDR2 SYDVKM. CDR3 length: 14 amino acids. V was pared by 7 bases and J by 0 bases, with 7 bases between. CDR3 coding DNA: TGTGCCAGCATATTAAGCTCCTATAATTCACCCCTCCACTTT. As protein: CASILSSYNSPLHF.

This clonotype showed up just a few times. The CDR3 nucleotides are TGTGCCAGCAGCTGGGGACTAGCGGGAAACTACGAGCAGTACTTC. Residues: CASSWGLAGNYEQYF. The V gene is TRBV7-2, the J gene TRBJ2-7; 13 nucleotides line up with TRBD2. This CDR3 is 15 amino acids long. V was pared by 4 bases and J by 3 bases, with 3 bases of the junction left unmatched. Germline V gene data show CDR1 as SGHTA and CDR2 as FQGNSA.

CDR3: CASSLASQNQETQYF. CDR3 nucleotide sequence: TGCGCCAGCAGCTTGGCAAGTCAGAACCAAGAGACCCAGTACTTC. The chain links TRBV5-1 to TRBJ2-5; D uncertain. The V end was cut by 0 bases, the J end by 0 bases, with 9 bases between. CDR1 is SGHRS and CDR2 is YFSETQ in the germline V gene. This CDR3 spans 15 amino acids.

In this sample, this clonotype turned up many times. The rearrangement links TRBV12-3 or TRBV12-4 to TRBJ1-1; tentative D call: TRBD1 (5 bases). The germline V and J ends were trimmed by 6 bases and 6 bases, with 14 bases remaining between them. The CDR3 is made up of 13 amino acids. The CDR3 loop is CASSRDLRSEAFF. The DNA of the CDR3 is TGTGCCAGCAGCCGGGACCTCAGGTCTGAAGCTTTCTTT.

This chain links TRBV6-1 with TRBJ1-1; D uncertain. The germline V gene has CDR1 MNHNS and CDR2 SASEGT. CDR3 length: 13 amino acids. V was cut by 1 base and J by 7 bases, with 10 bases left in between. CDR3 DNA: TGTGCCAGCAGTGAAGTAGAGAGCAGTGAAGCTTTCTTT. The encoded protein is CASSEVESSEAFF.

This clonotype came up many times. J is TRBJ2-1 and V is TRBV3-1; the D call may be TRBD1 or TRBD2 (5 bases each). The ends were cut back, 3 bases at V and 5 bases at J, with 8 bases in the middle. From germline, CDR1 is LGHDT and CDR2 YNNKEL (reference sequence). The CDR3 runs 13 residues. The CDR3 loop reads CASSQTADNEQFF. In nucleotides, the CDR3 is TGTGCCAGCAGCCAGACAGCGGACAATGAGCAGTTCTTC.

This clonotype appeared many times. The chain employs TRBV10-3 and TRBJ1-1, with 9 bases matching TRBD1. The CDR3 runs to 16 residues. CDR1 is ENHRY, CDR2 SYGVKD, per germline. The V gene end was trimmed by 2 bases and the J gene end by 0 bases; junction bases not matched to a gene: 4. This CDR3 reads CAISEGQGYMNTEAFF. In nucleotides, the CDR3 is TGTGCCATCAGTGAGGGACAGGGGTACATGAACACTGAAGCTTTCTTT.

This clonotype was detected ten times or more. The chain is built from TRBV28 and TRBJ2-7; the D gene is possibly TRBD2 (6 bases). The CDR3 length is 14 residues. V dropped 2 bases and J dropped 1 base, with 9 bases sitting between them. Germline values: CDR1 MDHEN, CDR2 SYDVKM. Written as DNA, the CDR3 is TGTGCCAGCAGTTTAAGGAGGGGATCCTACGAGCAGTACTTC. Protein: CASSLRRGSYEQYF.

This clonotype was recorded many times. The CDR3 sequence: CATSDEGSSTDTQYF. CDR3 in DNA: TGTGCCACCAGTGATGAGGGCAGTTCCACAGATACGCAGTATTTT. This chain joins TRBV24-1 and TRBJ2-3; maybe TRBD2 (5 bases). Germline lookup yields CDR1 KGHDR and CDR2 SFDVKD. V was pared by 3 bases and J by 2 bases, with 11 bases between. The CDR3 contains 15 residues.

This clonotype was counted many times. The CDR3 reads CASSSPEVGTQYF. CDR3 sequence (DNA): TGCGCCAGCAGCTCTCCGGAGGTGGGGACCCAGTACTTC. The chain couples TRBV5-1 to TRBJ2-5; D is perhaps TRBD2 (5 bases). The CDR3 length is 13 residues. V lost 3 bases and J lost 7, with 13 bases in between. CDR1 and CDR2 (germline): SGHRS, YFSETQ.

This clonotype was detected a few times. This chain links TRBV12-3 or TRBV12-4 with TRBJ1-2, with TRBD1 as a possible D gene (5 bases). The V and J ends lost 3 bases and 6 bases respectively, with 14 bases between them. This CDR3 has 14 residues. The DNA for the CDR3 is TGTGCCAGCAGTTTCGGGACCCTCGGCGATGGCTACACCTTC. Protein sequence: CASSFGTLGDGYTF.

A few counts support this clonotype. Given a much more abundant clone one base away, this may be a read error. This chain connects TRBV28 to TRBJ1-2; 8 bases align to TRBD1. Germline V gene lookup returns CDR1 MDHEN and CDR2 SYDVKM. The CDR3 sequence is 15 residues long. The V and J ends lost 4 bases and 5 bases, in that order; junction bases with no gene match: 9. The CDR3, as DNA: TGTGCCAGCAGTTCACCACAGGGGGTTCGGTATGGCTACACCTTC. Protein product: CASSSPQGVRYGYTF.

This sequence joins TRBV2 and TRBJ2-1; TRBD2 matches 10 bases. J lost 4 bases, V lost 1 base, and 1 base had no gene match. The CDR3 runs to 15 residues. CDR1 SNHLY and CDR2 FYNNEI come from the germline V gene. CDR3 in DNA: TGTGCCAGCAGTGAAGAGGGACTAGCGTACAATGAGCAGTTCTTC. This codes for CASSEEGLAYNEQFF.

This clonotype has at least ten counts. The genes are TRBV2 and TRBJ2-5; 7 bases align to TRBD2. Trimming at V came to 4 bases and at J to 3 bases, leaving 2 bases not matched to a gene. The CDR3 has 13 residues. Germline V gene data show CDR1 as SNHLY and CDR2 as FYNNEI. This CDR3 is CASSGGLKETQYF. DNA for the CDR3: TGTGCCAGCAGTGGGGGACTAAAAGAGACCCAGTACTTC.

V and J are TRBV3-1 and TRBJ2-5, with D tentatively TRBD1 or TRBD2 (6 bases each). The CDR3 covers 16 residues. The germline CDR1 and CDR2 sequences are LGHDT and YNNKEL (reference sequence). V dropped 0 bases and J dropped 6 bases, with 17 bases sitting between them. DNA of the CDR3: TGTGCCAGCAGCCAAGATACTGTAGGGGGGTTGCAGACCCAGTACTTC. Translating gives CASSQDTVGGLQTQYF.

This clonotype has at least ten counts. The junction differs from germline at one of its ends, possibly a read error. The V call is TRBV28, the J call TRBJ1-2; 8 bases line up with TRBD1. The CDR3 runs 14 residues. CDR1 and CDR2 from the germline V gene are MDHEN and SYDVKM. The CDR3 is CACSRQGSGYGYTF. The CDR3 DNA sequence: TGTGCCTGCAGCAGACAGGGGAGTGGATATGGCTACACCTTC.

This clonotype was detected many times. The chain recombines TRBV11-2 with TRBJ2-5; D ambiguous. The CDR3 loop spans 16 amino acids. The germline V and J ends were trimmed by 3 bases and 1 base, with 15 bases remaining between them. Germline V gene data show CDR1 as SGHAT and CDR2 as FQNNGV. The CDR3 protein is CASSLVLGTVQETQYF. DNA for the CDR3: TGTGCCAGCAGCTTGGTTTTAGGTACAGTCCAAGAGACCCAGTACTTC.

This clonotype was seen repeatedly, ten times or more. This chain joins TRBV28 and TRBJ1-3, with 7 bases identical to TRBD1. Germline V gene lookup returns CDR1 MDHEN and CDR2 SYDVKM. The CDR3 length is 16 residues. V shed 4 bases, J shed 9 bases, and the junction held 15 bases outside the gene matches. This chain's CDR3 is CASSSEADRSLGTIYF. DNA for the CDR3: TGTGCCAGCAGTTCCGAGGCGGACAGGAGCCTAGGCACCATATATTTT.

Here the CDR3 DNA reads TGTGCCAGCAGCTTAGAGCAGAAGAACACTGAAGCTTTCTTT. Translating it yields CASSLEQKNTEAFF. The gene calls are TRBV7-9 and TRBJ1-1, with D uncertain. Germline V CDR1 and CDR2: SEHNR, FQNEAQ (reference sequence). V lost 1 base and J lost 1, with 7 bases in between. The CDR3 runs to 14 residues.